The rows below give T cell receptor beta chains drawn from one sample of a study of CD8+CD57+ T cells in acquired aplastic anemia. A single record per CDR3 protein comes from TCRdb applying MiXCR to the reads. Here the sample spans about 400,000 distinct CDR3 sequences, about 70% being singletons. Sequencing was carried out using sorted CD4+, CD8+, or CD8+CD57+ T cells (not recorded which) from PBMCs. These receptors came from a human donor in good health, serving as a control. The CDR3 runs from the conserved cysteine through the conserved F or W. The order of the fields is V gene, J gene, clone size, D gene, CDR3 protein, CDR3 DNA. The D gene is left open where the match is weak. Clone size appears in some rows only: once, few, many, or a class for an expanded clone.

V: TRBV7-2
J: TRBJ1-2
size: once
D: .
CDR3: CASSPEGDGNTFGF
DNA: .

V: TRBV5-1
J: TRBJ1-1
size: many
D: .
CDR3: CASSLAPGGQFTEAFF
DNA: TGCGCCAGCAGCTTGGCCCCGGGGGGGCAATTCACTGAAGCTTTCTTT

V: TRBV20-1
J: TRBJ1-6
size: .
D: .
CDR3: CSARVASGGNSPLHF
DNA: TGCAGTGCTAGAGTGGCTAGCGGGGGGAATTCACCCCTCCACTTT

V: TRBV7-2
J: TRBJ2-3
size: .
D: .
CDR3: CASLGCPQVRSILYF
DNA: .

V: TRBV20-1
J: TRBJ1-2
size: once
D: .
CDR3: CSVEPREQDNYGYTF
DNA: TGCAGCGTTGAACCGAGGGAGCAAGATAACTATGGCTACACCTTC

V: TRBV19
J: TRBJ1-6
size: .
D: .
CDR3: CASSIVPVGTEALF
DNA: TGTGCCAGTAGTATCGTCCCGGTAGGTACTGAAGCCCTCTTT

V: TRBV7-3
J: TRBJ2-2
size: .
D: TRBD1
CDR3: CASSLGQNYGYTFF
DNA: TGTGCCAGCAGTCTGGGACAGAACTATGGCTACACCTTCTTT

V: TRBV5-1
J: TRBJ2-7
size: .
D: TRBD1
CDR3: CASSLTGTSCEQYF
DNA: TGCGCCAGCAGCCTGACAGGGACCTCCTGCGAGCAGTACTTC

V: TRBV7-2
J: TRBJ2-1
size: .
D: .
CDR3: CASSFGQGGTDALFF
DNA: TGTGCCAGCAGCTTCGGTCAGGGGGGGACTGATGCTTTGTTCTTC

V: TRBV2
J: TRBJ1-2
size: .
D: .
CDR3: CASSARELATF
DNA: TGTGCCAGCAGCGCCCGGGAGCTCGCGACCTTC

V: TRBV5-6
J: TRBJ1-2
size: many
D: .
CDR3: CASSDNLEGYTF
DNA: TGTGCCAGCAGTGACAACCTGGAGGGCTACACCTTC